The present T cell receptor (beta chain) was sequenced within a study of T cells in Graves' hyperthyroidism and ophthalmopathy. Findings and limits, study-wide: Separation of ophthalmopathy from stable hyperthyroidism was achieved by a 13 V-J model.

This clonotype occurred many times. Antigen: not known. RNA transcripts yielded amplified TCR beta CDR3 regions. HTBI primers were employed in a first-round RT-PCR of the TCR CDR3. TCRdb re-derived calls from the multiplex PCR reads in MiXCR, one entry per CDR3 protein. The data show roughly 560,000 distinct CDR3 sequences, with under 15% seen just once and around 4.5% held by the top ten. V was cut by 7 bases and J by 0 bases, with 13 bases left in between. The V gene's germline CDR1 is MNHEY and CDR2 SMNVEV (reference sequence). The CDR3 loop spans 15 amino acids. The clonotype was recovered from a woman aged 40-49 years with Graves' ophthalmopathy. This rearrangement joins TRBV27 to TRBJ1-5; D gene uncertain. Input material: blood. In DNA form, the CDR3 reads TGTGCCAGCACCCCTGTGGGATCTAGCAATCAGCCCCAGCATTTT. Encoded protein: CASTPVGSSNQPQHF.